These 12 T cell receptor beta chains came from one sample sequenced in a study of blood T cell repertoires in COVID-19. Libraries were prepared by immunoSEQ multiplex PCR; TCRdb keeps only in-frame clonotypes and omits some of them. Of about 200,000 clones listed, around four fifths were seen once; the top ten hold approximately 0.99%. The source material was peripheral blood. Receptors were obtained from a man aged 55-75 years with COVID-19, enrolled during active disease.

The V gene is TRBV5-1, the J gene TRBJ1-1, with 7 bases lining up with TRBD1. V gave up 2 bases and J gave up 6 bases; unmatched junction bases: 4. Germline V lookup: CDR1 SGHRS, CDR2 YFSETQ. The CDR3 loop spans 13 amino acids. The CDR3 region is CASSFGQGAEAFF. In nucleotides, the CDR3 is TGCGCCAGCAGCTTTGGGCAGGGGGCTGAAGCTTTCTTT.

V and J are TRBV18 and TRBJ2-1; possible D gene TRBD2, 7 bases. CDR3 length: 16 residues. Between the trimmed V and J ends, which lost 3 bases and 9 bases, there was a span of 21 bases. CDR1 is KGHSH and CDR2 is LQKENI in the germline V gene. The CDR3: CASSPAVVGGLSEQFF. The CDR3, as DNA: TGTGCCAGCTCACCCGCAGTGGTGGGGGGGCTTAGTGAGCAGTTCTTC.

V gene TRBV27 combines with J gene TRBJ1-1; D is perhaps TRBD1 (5 bases). Germline CDR1 is MNHEY and CDR2 is SMNVEV (reference sequence). The CDR3 loop spans 11 amino acids. The germline V and J ends were trimmed by 6 bases and 6 bases, with 8 bases remaining between them. The DNA for the CDR3 is TGTGCCAGCAGAACAGGTCCTGAAGCTTTCTTT. This sequence encodes CASRTGPEAFF.

The chain recombines TRBV13 with TRBJ2-2, with 10 bases fitting TRBD2. The germline V gene encodes CDR1 PRHDT and CDR2 FYEKMQ (reference sequence). Trimming removed 2 bases from V and 6 bases from J; junction bases left unmatched: 6. This CDR3 contains 16 residues. The CDR3 loop is CASSLRPSGRSGELFF. DNA of the CDR3: TGTGCCAGCAGCTTAAGGCCTAGCGGGAGATCCGGGGAGCTGTTTTTT.

V and J are TRBV25-1 and TRBJ2-1; 7 nucleotides match TRBD1. V lost 3 bases, J lost 7 bases, and 3 bases stayed unmatched. The CDR3 has 13 residues. Germline V gives CDR1 MGHDK, CDR2 SYGVNS. CDR3 amino acids: CASSDPRGNEQFF. The CDR3 bases are TGTGCCAGCAGTGACCCCAGGGGGAATGAGCAGTTCTTC.

The CDR3 DNA reads TGTGCCAGCAGCTTGTTTGGCAGCTACAATGAGCAGTTCTTC. Its protein product is CASSLFGSYNEQFF. This chain uses TRBV5-4 with TRBJ2-1; D is ambiguous. The CDR3 runs 14 residues. V was trimmed by 1 base and J by 3 bases, leaving 8 bases between them. CDR1 and CDR2 (germline): SGHNT, YYREEE (reference sequence).

The J gene is TRBJ1-1, the V gene TRBV19; D possibly corresponds to TRBD1 (6 bases). In germline, CDR1 is LNHDA, CDR2 SQIVND (reference sequence). Trimming removed 5 bases from V and 4 bases from J, with 20 bases in between. CDR3 length: 16 amino acids. The CDR3 sequence is CASSPRTVRKSTEAFF. As DNA, the CDR3 is TGTGCCAGTAGTCCGCGGACAGTGCGGAAGTCCACTGAAGCTTTCTTT.

The rearrangement uses TRBV28 and TRBJ2-2, with D tentatively TRBD1 (6 bases). Trimming cost V 6 bases and J 6 bases, with 14 bases left between them. The germline V gene encodes CDR1 MDHEN and CDR2 SYDVKM. The CDR3 loop spans 14 amino acids. DNA for the CDR3: TGTGCCAGCAGGTCGACAGGTACCCCCGGGGAGCTGTTTTTT. Translated: CASRSTGTPGELFF. The full variable domain, its missing parts supplied by reference TRBV28 and TRBJ2-2, is DVKVTQSSRYLVKRTGEKVFLECVQDMDHENMFWYRQDPGLGLRLIYFSYDVKMKEKGDIPEGYSVSREKKERFSLILESASTNQTSMYLCASRSTGTPGELFFGEGSRLTVL.

This chain connects TRBV6-6 to TRBJ2-3; 10 positions match TRBD1. The germline V gene has CDR1 MNHNY and CDR2 SVGAGI (reference sequence). This CDR3 comprises 18 residues. V shed 5 bases and J 0 bases; nucleotides not matched to a gene: 11. CDR3 sequence: CASSPRGQGTPSTDTQYF. The CDR3 DNA is TGTGCCAGCAGTCCCCGGGGACAGGGGACCCCTAGCACAGATACGCAGTATTTT.

This sequence joins TRBV27 and TRBJ2-6; unclear D gene. From germline, CDR1 is MNHEY and CDR2 SMNVEV (reference sequence). The CDR3 runs 16 residues. Trimming pared 6 bases from V and 0 bases from J, leaving 12 bases between. The CDR3 here is CASRGLLTSGANVLTF. In nucleotides, the CDR3 is TGTGCCAGCAGGGGTCTACTAACCTCTGGGGCCAACGTCCTGACTTTC.

The rearrangement uses TRBV10-1 and TRBJ1-6; TRBD1 aligns across 7 bases. The CDR3 has 13 residues. Germline V gene sequence: CDR1 WNHNN, CDR2 SYGVQD (reference sequence). After removal of 8 bases from V and 10 bases from J, the junction contained 8 bases not matched to a gene. The CDR3 spells CASRRDRASPLHF. CDR3 nucleotide sequence: TGCGCCAGCCGTCGGGACAGAGCCTCACCCCTCCACTTT.

The gene calls are TRBV18 and TRBJ2-1; D is perhaps TRBD2 (6 bases). CDR1 is KGHSH, CDR2 LQKENI, per germline. V gave up 6 bases and J gave up 3 bases, with 12 bases separating them. This CDR3 region has 14 residues. CDR3 nucleotide sequence: TGTGCCAGCTCCCACCGGGAGCTCTACAATGAGCAGTTCTTC. This codes for CASSHRELYNEQFF.